Below, 6 T cell receptor beta chains from the same sample are listed, as sequenced in a study of cytomegalovirus exposure and HLA in healthy donors. Primers: 60 Vbeta forward and 13 Jbeta reverse. This table comes from immunoSEQ multiplex PCR, and its TCRdb copy is limited to in-frame clones, with some not included. Here the sample spans around 150,000 clones, approximately 72% being singletons. The sample was PBMCs. The receptors here all came from a man aged 35 to 55 in good health and CMV-seropositive.

This clone showed up just once. V usage is TRBV4-3 and J usage is TRBJ2-4, with TRBD2 matching 7 bases. Germline values: CDR1 LGHNA, CDR2 YSLEER. The CDR3 length is 17 residues. The V and J ends lost 0 bases and 0 bases, in that order; junction bases with no gene match: 5. CDR3 nucleotides: TGCGCCAGCAGCCAAGATCGGGGAGGGATAGCCAAAAACATTCAGTACTTC. It encodes CASSQDRGGIAKNIQYF.

The chain carries TRBV2 and TRBJ1-2, with D perhaps TRBD1 (5 bases). The CDR3 totals 13 residues. Trimming took off 6 bases at V and 12 bases at J, with 20 bases between the two ends. The germline V gene encodes CDR1 SNHLY and CDR2 FYNNEI. DNA of the CDR3: TGTGCCAGCAGCCCCCCGGGACTCACGTCGGACACCTTC. Amino acid sequence: CASSPPGLTSDTF.

The CDR3 DNA sequence: TGTGCCAGCAGCTTAGTTAGGGGGCGTCCAGATACGCAGTATTTT. Translated, it gives CASSLVRGRPDTQYF. The chain links TRBV11-2 to TRBJ2-3, with 7 positions matching TRBD1. The CDR3 contains 15 residues. V trimming: 1 base; J trimming: 4 bases; junction bases outside the gene matches: 5. Per the germline V gene, CDR1 is SGHAT and CDR2 is FQNNGV.

This clone was counted a few times. CDR3 sequence (DNA): TGTGCCAGCAGCCAGGAGAGACTAGCGGGGGGTACAGATACGCAGTATTTT. It specifies CASSQERLAGGTDTQYF. This sequence joins TRBV4-2 and TRBJ2-3; TRBD2 matches 13 bases. V was pared by 3 bases and J by 3 bases, with 6 bases of the junction left unmatched. Germline assignment: CDR1 LGHNA and CDR2 YNFKEQ. This CDR3 has 17 amino acids.

This rearrangement joins TRBV2 to TRBJ2-3, with 14 bases aligning to TRBD2. Germline lookup yields CDR1 SNHLY and CDR2 FYNNEI. The ends lost 6 bases at V and 5 bases at J; junction bases unmatched: 1. The CDR3 covers 14 residues. The CDR3 loop is CASSGLAGGDTQYF. The CDR3 DNA is TGTGCCAGCAGCGGACTAGCGGGGGGAGATACGCAGTATTTT.

This chain links TRBV27 with TRBJ1-4; TRBD1 might be the D (5 bases). This CDR3 has 16 residues. CDR1 MNHEY and CDR2 SMNVEV come from the germline V gene (reference sequence). V gave up 6 bases and J gave up 3 bases, with 17 bases separating them. The CDR3 is CASSPRGVGANEKLFF. The DNA of the CDR3 is TGTGCCAGCAGCCCCCGGGGGGTGGGGGCTAATGAAAAACTGTTTTTT.